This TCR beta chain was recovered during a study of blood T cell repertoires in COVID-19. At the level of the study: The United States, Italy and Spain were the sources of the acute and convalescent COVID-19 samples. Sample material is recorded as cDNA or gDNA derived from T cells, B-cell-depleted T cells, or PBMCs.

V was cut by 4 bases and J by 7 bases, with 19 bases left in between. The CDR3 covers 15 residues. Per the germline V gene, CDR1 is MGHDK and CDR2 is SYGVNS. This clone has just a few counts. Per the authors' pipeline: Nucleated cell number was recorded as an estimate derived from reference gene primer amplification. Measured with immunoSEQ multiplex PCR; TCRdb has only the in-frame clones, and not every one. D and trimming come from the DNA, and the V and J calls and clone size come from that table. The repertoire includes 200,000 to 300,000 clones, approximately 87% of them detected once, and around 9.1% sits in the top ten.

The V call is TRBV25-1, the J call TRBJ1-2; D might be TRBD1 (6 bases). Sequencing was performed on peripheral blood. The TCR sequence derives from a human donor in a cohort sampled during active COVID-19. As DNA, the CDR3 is TGTGCCAGCAGTGCGACATCCGGAGGGGGGGGTGGCTACACCTTC. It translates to CASSATSGGGGGYTF.